The T cell receptor (beta chain) under discussion was sequenced for a study of CD8+CD57+ T cells in acquired aplastic anemia (dated by TCRdb to between 2017 and 2018). About the full investigation: A mean of approximately 3 ug of DNA, ranging from roughly 0.19 to 27.4 ug, was extracted from sorted CD4+ and CD8+ cells. CD8+CD57+ expansion was defined as frequency above the mean frequency observed in healthy subjects. On the study overall, not on this receptor specifically: Roughly 30 CD8+ CDR3 sequences were found to be shared between patients and controls, but these sequences appeared to be highly expressed in patients and within the immunodominant clones of the patients. No significant difference in CD8+ Simpson's diversity was found between patients and healthy controls (P=0.060).

Reading the germline V gene (reference sequence) gives CDR1 DFQATT and CDR2 SNEGSKA. Trimming accounts for 0 bases at V and 7 bases at J, while the number of junction bases matched to no gene is 10. The CDR3 spans 15 residues, from the cysteine through the phenylalanine. Only the CDR3 region is kept as DNA, spanning 45 bases read in frame from base 1. Patients chosen for sequencing had shown expansion of CD8+CD57+ cells by flow cytometry. Every patient had a diagnosis of severe acquired aplastic anemia based on International Study of Aplastic Anemia and Agranulocytosis and Camitta criteria. No patient had received any therapy when blood was sampled. In this study, sorted CD4+ and CD8+ T cells from the blood of healthy subjects and of severe aplastic anemia patients had their TCR repertoires deep-sequenced. Patients were enrolled in the USA under clinicaltrials.gov protocols 00001620, 01623167, 00001397, 00071045, 00081523 and 00961064. Ficoll-Paque density gradient centrifugation was used to isolate peripheral blood mononuclear cells. Before DNA was extracted, CD4+ and CD8+ T cells were sorted using either FACS or magnetic beads.

Genomic DNA served as template for TCR beta VDJ combination and CDR3 sequence profiling. An Illumina HiSeq 2000 was the platform used for TCR repertoire sequencing. In the authors' own workflow: TRBV/TRBJ rearrangement plots, CDR3 size and DJ length profiles, and Simpson's diversity index were used to assess repertoires. The immunodominant clone was defined as the most abundant DNA sequence in deep sequencing data. CDR3 amino acid sequences were checked for sharing between subjects and were compared against published repertoires and the VDJdb database. TCRdb redid the processing of the public reads, applying fastp at Q25 and MiXCR, and retained in-frame beta chains. Each CDR3 protein appears once, grouped with its most common genes and DNA. The V and J calls and clone size come from TCRdb's table, not from the authors' own analysis. This sample gives 450,000 to 550,000 distinct CDR3 sequences in total; less than 35% of them show up just once. The ten largest make up less than 0.85% of the sample.

This clonotype has at least ten counts. Its binding antigen is unknown. No base-level quality is on record; no much larger clone is a single base apart. Sequenced input: sorted CD4+, CD8+, or CD8+CD57+ T cells (not recorded which) from PBMCs. The receptor comes from a human donor with aplastic anemia. The chain employs TRBV20-1 and TRBJ1-2; TRBD1 matches 8 bases in the middle. The bases read TGCAGTGCTAGAGATGGACAGGGAATCCCCTCTGGCTACACCTTC. The translation is CSARDGQGIPSGYTF.